What follows are 19 T cell receptor beta chains derived from one specimen sequenced in a study of shared clonotypes between healthy human individuals. The method was immunoSEQ multiplex PCR; TCRdb's version includes in-frame clones alone and lacks a portion of them. The sample contains 1.6 million or so clones, roughly 96% of which appear only once. Source material: naive CD4+ T cells sorted from blood. Regarding subset: CD45RA+ positively selected. The source is a man aged 30 to 45 in good health.

The gene calls are TRBV10-1 and TRBJ2-3, with TRBD2 matching 13 bases. Unmatched junction bases numbered 5, after V lost 4 bases and J lost 4 bases. This CDR3 spans 16 amino acids. Germline V CDR1 and CDR2: WNHNN, SYGVQD (reference sequence). DNA for the CDR3: TGCGCCAGCAGTGGACTAGCGGGAGGTACCCCAGATACGCAGTATTTT. It encodes CASSGLAGGTPDTQYF.

The chain joins TRBV6-5 to TRBJ1-3; D ambiguous. Per germline, CDR1 MNHEY and CDR2 SVGAGI. This CDR3 comprises 16 residues. Trimming cost V 1 base and J 0 bases, with 10 bases left between them. The CDR3 loop is CASSYYPASSGNTIYF. As DNA, the CDR3 is TGTGCCAGCAGTTACTATCCGGCGAGCTCTGGAAACACCATATATTTT.

The chain employs TRBV2 and TRBJ2-1, with TRBD2 identical over 14 bases. V lost 5 bases to trimming and J lost 0 bases; unmatched junction nucleotides: 3. The CDR3 runs 17 residues. Per germline, CDR1 SNHLY and CDR2 FYNNEI. CDR3 in amino acids: CASSPGTSGSSYNEQFF. CDR3 coding DNA: TGTGCCAGCAGTCCCGGGACTAGCGGGAGCTCCTACAATGAGCAGTTCTTC.

The V call is TRBV9, the J call TRBJ2-3; 7 bases are shared with TRBD2. The CDR3 length is 15 residues. Germline V gene lookup returns CDR1 SGDLS and CDR2 YYNGEE. With V trimmed by 0 bases and J by 2 bases, 3 bases remained unmatched. The CDR3 bases are TGTGCCAGCAGCGTAGGCGCGGGGGTCACAGATACGCAGTATTTT. Translating gives CASSVGAGVTDTQYF. The full variable domain, with the rest looked up from reference TRBV9 and TRBJ2-3, is DSGVTQTPKHLITATGQRVTLRCSPRSGDLSVYWYQQSLDQGLQFLIQYYNGEERAKGNILERFSAQQFPDLHSELNLSSLELGDSALYFCASSVGAGVTDTQYFGPGTRLTVL.

This chain connects TRBV5-1 to TRBJ1-2; no reliable D call. V was cut by 4 bases and J by 0 bases, with 19 bases left in between. The CDR3 contains 17 residues. Germline CDR1 is SGHRS and CDR2 is YFSETQ. The CDR3 protein is CASSPHLGSISNYGYTF. The CDR3, as DNA: TGCGCCAGCAGCCCCCATTTAGGAAGTATTTCTAACTATGGCTACACCTTC.

The chain combines TRBV7-3 with TRBJ2-3; possibly TRBD1 for D (6 bases). Germline-derived CDR1 and CDR2 are SGHTA and FQGTGA. V shed 3 bases and J shed 0 bases, with 10 bases lying between them. This CDR3 comprises 15 residues. CDR3 bases: TGTGCCAGCAGCTTTGGGGACACAAGCACAGATACGCAGTATTTT. It yields the protein CASSFGDTSTDTQYF. Based on the CDR3 plus reference TRBV7-3 and TRBJ2-3, the full variable domain is GAGVSQTPSNKVTEKGKYVELRCDPISGHTALYWYRQSLGQGPEFLIYFQGTGAADDSGLPNDRFFAVRPEGSVSTLKIQRTERGDSAVYLCASSFGDTSTDTQYFGPGTRLTVL.

The CDR3 nucleotides are TGTGCCAGCAGTTTCATTCCCTTGACATTGGCAGCTTCCTACGAGCAGTACTTC. Amino acid sequence: CASSFIPLTLAASYEQYF. V gene TRBV28 combines with J gene TRBJ2-7; D gene uncertain. The germline gives CDR1 MDHEN, CDR2 SYDVKM. V lost 3 bases and J 1 base, leaving 22 bases between the germline ends. CDR3 length equals 18 residues.

The V gene is TRBV21-1, the J gene TRBJ2-7. TRBV21-1 is deemed a pseudogene. The length of the CDR3 is 16 residues. CDR3 amino acids: CASSNTPAITSYEQYF. CDR3 DNA: TGTGCCAGCAGCAATACGCCAGCAATAACCTCCTACGAGCAGTACTTC.

The chain has TRBV30 and TRBJ2-7; tentatively, D is TRBD1 or TRBD2 (6 bases each). V was clipped by 5 bases and J by 6 bases, with 11 bases between them. The germline gives CDR1 GTSNPN, CDR2 SVGIG (reference sequence). The CDR3 runs 11 residues. CDR3: CAWRGLFEQYF. As DNA, the CDR3 is TGTGCCTGGCGGGGGCTCTTCGAGCAGTACTTC.

V is TRBV10-3 and J is TRBJ2-3; D is tentatively TRBD1 or TRBD2 (5 bases each). The germline CDR1 and CDR2 sequences are ENHRY and SYGVKD. The CDR3 runs to 15 residues. V dropped 11 bases and J dropped 6 bases, with 24 bases sitting between them. CDR3 in amino acids: CAPKTGLILGDTQYF. CDR3 bases: TGTGCCCCCAAAACAGGACTCATCCTTGGGGATACGCAGTATTTT.

The chain recombines TRBV30 with TRBJ1-1; no firm D call. Trimming took off 6 bases at V and 0 bases at J, with 8 bases between the two ends. The CDR3 consists of 12 residues. Germline CDR1 is GTSNPN and CDR2 is SVGIG (reference sequence). The CDR3 region is CACFTVNTEAFF. As DNA, the CDR3 is TGTGCCTGTTTTACGGTGAACACTGAAGCTTTCTTT. Full variable domain (missing parts from reference TRBV30 and TRBJ1-1): SQTIHQWPATLVQPVGSPLSLECTVEGTSNPNLYWYRQAAGRGLQLLFYSVGIGQISSEVPQNLSASRPQDRQFILSSKKLLLSDSGFYLCACFTVNTEAFFGQGTRLTVV.

The gene calls are TRBV7-2 and TRBJ2-7, with TRBD2 matching over 11 bases. The trim removed 5 bases at V and 7 bases at J, leaving 4 bases unmatched. Per the germline V gene, CDR1 is SGHTA and CDR2 is FQGNSA. This CDR3 spans 13 amino acids. CDR3 in amino acids: CASSISGRGEQYF. CDR3 DNA sequence: TGTGCCAGCAGCATTAGCGGGAGGGGAGAGCAGTACTTC.

The genes are TRBV27 and TRBJ2-1; the D gene is possibly TRBD2 (6 bases). Germline lookup yields CDR1 MNHEY and CDR2 SMNVEV (reference sequence). Trimming took off 4 bases at V and 9 bases at J, with 16 bases between the two ends. The CDR3 has 14 amino acids. The CDR3 reads CASSYGRGRSEQFF. The CDR3 nucleotides are TGTGCCAGCAGTTACGGGAGAGGTAGGAGTGAGCAGTTCTTC.

The rearrangement links TRBV7-9 to TRBJ2-7, with D hard to call. The CDR3 runs to 15 residues. V gave up 5 bases and J gave up 7 bases, with 21 bases separating them. Germline CDR1 and CDR2: SEHNR and FQNEAQ (reference sequence). The CDR3 bases are TGTGCCAGCAGCCTCATAAGCCCCCTGATGGGGGAGCAGTACTTC. It encodes CASSLISPLMGEQYF.

The V gene is TRBV11-1, the J gene TRBJ2-7; 7 positions agree with TRBD1. V lost 1 base to trimming and J lost 5 bases; unmatched junction nucleotides: 5. CDR3 length equals 14 residues. Germline values: CDR1 SGHAT, CDR2 FQDESV (reference sequence). CDR3 loop: CASSLGQGTDEQYF. Here the CDR3 DNA reads TGTGCCAGCAGCTTAGGACAGGGCACCGACGAGCAGTACTTC.

The rearrangement links TRBV2 to TRBJ2-7; a possible D gene is TRBD2 (5 bases). Germline V gene sequence: CDR1 SNHLY, CDR2 FYNNEI. The ends were cut back, 7 bases at V and 3 bases at J, with 13 bases in the middle. The CDR3 covers 13 residues. This chain's CDR3 is CASTGTSIYEQYF. DNA for the CDR3: TGTGCCAGCACTGGTACTAGTATCTACGAGCAGTACTTC.

The chain carries TRBV9 and TRBJ1-1; D perhaps matches TRBD1 (6 bases). The germline V and J ends were trimmed by 0 bases and 1 base, with 10 bases remaining between them. Germline CDR1 is SGDLS and CDR2 is YYNGEE. CDR3 length: 15 amino acids. CDR3 coding DNA: TGTGCCAGCAGCGTAGCTTCAGGGGCGAACACTGAAGCTTTCTTT. Translating gives CASSVASGANTEAFF.

The CDR3 spells CASSSDGATYNEQFF. CDR3 nucleotide sequence: TGTGCCAGCAGCTCGGACGGTGCGACATACAATGAGCAGTTCTTC. The V call is TRBV9, the J call TRBJ2-1; no definite D call. CDR1 and CDR2 (germline): SGDLS, YYNGEE. This CDR3 has 15 residues. V dropped 4 bases and J dropped 4 bases, with 15 bases sitting between them.

The genes are TRBV18 and TRBJ1-1; TRBD1 matches at 10 bases. In germline, CDR1 is KGHSH, CDR2 LQKENI. This CDR3 spans 17 amino acids. V was pared by 4 bases and J by 2 bases, with 10 bases of the junction left unmatched. The CDR3 loop reads CASSRPGQGSGNTEAFF. In DNA form, the CDR3 reads TGTGCCAGCTCACGGCCGGGACAGGGGTCTGGTAACACTGAAGCTTTCTTT.